This is a list of T cell receptor beta chains from one sample in a study of blood T cell repertoires in COVID-19. Measured with immunoSEQ multiplex PCR; TCRdb has only the in-frame clones, and not every one. Of fewer than 350,000 clones listed, 86% were seen once; the top ten hold around 14%. Sequencing input: peripheral blood. These receptors were obtained from a woman in her seventies with COVID-19, enrolled during active disease. The conserved cysteine and the conserved F or W are not part of the CDR3 here.

J gene	V gene	CDR3 protein
TRBJ2-2	TRBV18	ASSPRTAANTGELF
TRBJ1-2	TRBV7-2	ASSLPTGLTNYGYT
TRBJ1-5	TRBV14	ASSQSGNQPQH
TRBJ1-6	TRBV7-9	ASSYRDTGGSPLH
TRBJ2-5	TRBV15	ATSRDPGTRETQY
TRBJ2-3	TRBV5-6	ASSPRTGDWTDTQY
TRBJ1-1	TRBV3-1/TRBV3-2	ASSRQGKSEAF
TRBJ2-2	TRBV4-1	ASTPETSGGASGELF
TRBJ1-5	TRBV2	ASSPDRNQPQH
TRBJ2-3	TRBV27	ASSLRGGGYTDTQY
TRBJ2-5	TRBV4-1	ASSQDRNKETQY
TRBJ1-2	TRBV20-1	SASGIFTGGGGYT
TRBJ2-1	TRBV27	ASLKRGSYNEQF
TRBJ2-7	TRBV11-2	ASSSWDRGFDEQY
TRBJ2-2	TRBV7-3	ASSLWRDYQRGESTGELF
TRBJ1-1	TRBV5-1	ASSFGRDKAF
TRBJ2-7	TRBV28	ASRAYRVGNEQY
TRBJ1-1	TRBV7-9	ASRYDGRDKNTEAF
TRBJ2-5	TRBV7-2	ASSLGGQGVETQY
TRBJ2-1	TRBV14	ASSQVERGEQF
TRBJ2-2	TRBV2	ASNDRLNTGELF
TRBJ2-1	TRBV19	ASSIDSISGGKF
TRBJ2-7	TRBV4-1	ASSPWTGKLYEQY
TRBJ1-1	TRBV9	ASSLPRDSDLMNTEAF
TRBJ1-1	TRBV9	ASRSEGEAF
TRBJ2-4	TRBV6-2/TRBV6-3	ASSYRGTGKNIQY
TRBJ1-1	TRBV7-3	ASSLTGGLNTEAF
TRBJ1-1	TRBV5-6	ASSALQGMAEAF
TRBJ1-2	TRBV7-8	ASSLDRGAYYGYT
TRBJ2-2	TRBV11-2	ASTQRQLTNTGELF
TRBJ2-2	TRBV7-9	ASSLGGRGYTGELF
TRBJ1-3	TRBV5-1	ASSALQGAGNTIY
TRBJ2-1	TRBV5-4	ASSPKSGGVSYNEQF
TRBJ2-7	TRBV5-1	ASSQELGRNEQY
TRBJ2-1	TRBV4-1	ASSQGPAGGKNEQF
TRBJ2-7	TRBV28	ASSTPDRGWSDEQY
TRBJ1-1	TRBV14	ASSQDRGQLAAEAF
TRBJ2-1	TRBV6-2/TRBV6-3	ASSYSGTSVYNEQF
TRBJ2-3	TRBV5-1	ASSWTSGGSDTQY
TRBJ1-3	TRBV3-1/TRBV3-2	ASSFLTGGLAGNTIY
TRBJ2-1	TRBV10-3	ALGTGESNEQF